The source of this TCR beta chain is a study of T cell repertoires in cytomegalovirus infection. Study as a whole: Selection of CMV epitopes for the study included recently identified HLA-C-restricted and well-studied HLA-B-restricted ones. Public TCR beta signatures provided an indication of both CMV infection and a matching HLA type.

Study-level findings and limits: Summed frequency of public TCR beta families distinguished CMV carriers with the relevant HLA. The response measured ex vivo was dominated by TCR beta clonotypes (HLA-C-restricted and CMV-specific).

V was clipped by 6 bases and J by 6 bases; unmatched bases: 9. CDR3 length: 15 amino acids. Germline V gives CDR1 MNHNS, CDR2 SASEGT. TCRdb ran MiXCR on the reads and lists one entry per CDR3 protein. In the table there are about 900,000 distinct CDR3 sequences, 30% to 40% of which are singletons. Regarding this clonotype: Antigen unknown.

The source was cultured CD8+ T cells from PBMCs, collected from culture after CMV antigen stimulation. The chain is built from TRBV6-1 and TRBJ2-2, with 8 bases identical to TRBD1. This clonotype originated in a human donor in good health (CMV status not recorded). Some clones in this sample may be carry-over from other donors' samples. The CDR3 reads CASRGTGGKAGELFF. As DNA, the CDR3 is TGTGCCAGCAGGGGGACAGGCGGCAAGGCCGGGGAGCTGTTTTTT.